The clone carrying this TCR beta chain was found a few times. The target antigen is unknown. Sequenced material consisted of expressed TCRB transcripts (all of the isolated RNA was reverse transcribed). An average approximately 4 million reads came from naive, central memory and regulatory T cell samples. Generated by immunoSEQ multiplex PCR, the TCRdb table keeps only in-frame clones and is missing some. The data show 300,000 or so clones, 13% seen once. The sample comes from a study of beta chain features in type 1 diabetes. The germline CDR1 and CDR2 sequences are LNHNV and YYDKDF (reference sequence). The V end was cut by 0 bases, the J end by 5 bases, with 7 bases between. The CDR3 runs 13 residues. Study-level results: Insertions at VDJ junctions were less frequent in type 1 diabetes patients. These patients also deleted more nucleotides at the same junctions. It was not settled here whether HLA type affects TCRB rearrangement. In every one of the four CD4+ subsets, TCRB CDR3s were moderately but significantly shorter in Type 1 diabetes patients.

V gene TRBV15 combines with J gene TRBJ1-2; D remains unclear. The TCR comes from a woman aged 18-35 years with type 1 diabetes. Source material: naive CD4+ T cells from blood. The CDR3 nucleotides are TGTGCCACCAGCAGAGACGGAGTTTATGGCTACACCTTC. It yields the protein CATSRDGVYGYTF. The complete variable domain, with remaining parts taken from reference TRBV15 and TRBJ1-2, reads DAMVIQNPRYQVTQFGKPVTLSCSQTLNHNVMYWYQQKSSQAPKLLFHYYDKDFNNEADTPDNFQSRRPNTSFCFLDIRSPGLGDTAMYLCATSRDGVYGYTFGSGTRLTVV.